The present T cell receptor beta chain was sequenced within a study of response to subunit inactivated influenza vaccine. V lost 4 bases to trimming and J lost 0 bases; unmatched junction nucleotides: 4. Germline V gives CDR1 SGHRS, CDR2 YFSETQ. The CDR3 is made up of 15 amino acids. From the RT-PCR reads, TCRdb called clonotypes with MiXCR, one entry per CDR3 protein. The sample consists of about 620,000 distinct CDR3 sequences, about 11% of them appearing once. These data were likewise used in another study, on T cells expressing NK-cell markers. That study adds: TCR beta cDNA was generated via 5'RACE template switching incorporating UMIs. Investigators obtained TCR beta repertoires from sorted CD3+CD56+NKG2C+, CD3+CD56+NKG2C- and CD3+CD56-NKG2C+ T cells. Seven of the eight sequenced donors were HCMV-seropositive; one was seronegative. Among the experiments, several used an anti-gamma-delta TCR antibody to restrict sorting to alpha-beta TCR T cells. The CD3+CD56-NKG2C+ fraction was also led by these clonotypes in several donors.

V and J are TRBV5-1 and TRBJ1-3, with 7 bases matching TRBD1. The material sequenced was PBMCs from blood, taken on the day of vaccination. This TCR came from a man between 50 and 59 years old who received an inactivated influenza vaccine. The CDR3 sequence is CASSLDRASGNTIYF. CDR3 DNA: TGCGCCAGCAGCCTTGACAGGGCCTCTGGAAACACCATATATTTT.